A selection of T cell receptor beta chains follows, all from one sample in a study of T cell repertoires in cytomegalovirus infection. Antigen specificity for these receptors is unknown. MiXCR, run by TCRdb on the reads, gives a single entry per CDR3 protein. Altogether roughly 280,000 distinct CDR3 sequences are present, under 25% being singletons, with the ten largest covering about 21%. This material consisted of cultured PBMCs, taken from culture after CMV antigen stimulation. These TCRs come from a human donor in good health (CMV status not recorded). Some clones in this sample may be carry-over from other donors' samples. Both conserved end residues are part of each CDR3. The D gene is left open where the match is weak. Where a row states a size, it is once, few, many or the class of an expanded clone; other rows omit it.

DNA: TGTGCCAGCAGCACCTTTAGCGGGAGAGAGAGATCTGGGGCCAACGTCCTGACTTTC; CDR3: CASSTFSGRERSGANVLTF; J: TRBJ2-6; V: TRBV7-6; size: .; D: TRBD2
DNA: TGTGCCAGCAGCTTCCCCTTGGGGACAGCGCACACTGAAGCTTTCTTT; CDR3: CASSFPLGTAHTEAFF; J: TRBJ1-1; V: TRBV7-8; size: few; D: TRBD1
DNA: TGTGCCAGCAGTCCTCAGACTAGCGCTGTCTCCTACAATGAGCAGTTCTTC; CDR3: CASSPQTSAVSYNEQFF; J: TRBJ2-1; V: TRBV27; size: once; D: TRBD2
DNA: TGTGCCAGCAGTACCGCTCGGGTGAACACTGAAGCTTTCTTT; CDR3: CASSTARVNTEAFF; J: TRBJ1-1; V: TRBV6-5; size: few; D: .
DNA: TGTGCCAGCAGCTTAGCCCGGCTAAGACAGGGGGCAGTCACAGATACGCAGTATTTT; CDR3: CASSLARLRQGAVTDTQYF; J: TRBJ2-3; V: TRBV7-6; size: many; D: TRBD1
DNA: TGTGCCAGCAGCTCCCCGACAGAGAGGTACAATGAGCAGTTCTTC; CDR3: CASSSPTERYNEQFF; J: TRBJ2-1; V: TRBV11-1; size: few; D: .
DNA: TGTGCCAGTACCGATTCTGTCCACGAGCAGTACTTC; CDR3: CASTDSVHEQYF; J: TRBJ2-7; V: TRBV19; size: few; D: .
DNA: TGTGCCAGCACGTCATTAGCGGGAGGCTCCTACGAGCAGTACTTC; CDR3: CASTSLAGGSYEQYF; J: TRBJ2-7; V: TRBV6-2/TRBV6-3; size: few; D: TRBD2
DNA: TGTGCCAGCAGCCCGGGGCGCGGGGAGCTGTTTTTT; CDR3: CASSPGRGELFF; J: TRBJ2-2; V: TRBV7-2; size: many; D: .
DNA: TGTGCCAGCAGCTTTAATTTAGGCCTTAGCAATCAGCCCCAGCATTTT; CDR3: CASSFNLGLSNQPQHF; J: TRBJ1-5; V: TRBV7-2; size: .; D: .
DNA: TGTGCCACCCAAGTCCAGGGGGCAGGCTATGGCTACACCTTC; CDR3: CATQVQGAGYGYTF; J: TRBJ1-2; V: TRBV30; size: few; D: TRBD1
DNA: TGTGCCAGCAGCGCCCGAAAACTAGCGGGCTTACAAGAGTCCCAGTACTTC; CDR3: CASSARKLAGLQESQYF; J: TRBJ2-5; V: TRBV7-9; size: .; D: TRBD2
DNA: TGTGCCAGCAGCGATCTTGAGGATGAAGCTTTCTTT; CDR3: CASSDLEDEAFF; J: TRBJ1-1; V: TRBV7-9; size: many; D: .
DNA: TGTGCCATCAGTGAGTCCCGGGGCAACCGGCTCGACACTGAAGCTTTCTTT; CDR3: CAISESRGNRLDTEAFF; J: TRBJ1-1; V: TRBV10-3; size: .; D: .
DNA: TGTGCCAGCAGCAGGGGGTCGGCCGGGGGAGAAGCTTTCTTT; CDR3: CASSRGSAGGEAFF; J: TRBJ1-1; V: TRBV7-2; size: few; D: .
DNA: TGTGCCAGCAGTTACGGCGGGTCTACTAGCTACACCTTC; CDR3: CASSYGGSTSYTF; J: TRBJ1-2; V: TRBV6-2/TRBV6-3; size: .; D: .
DNA: TGTGCCAGCAGCTTAATGGGCGGGGCCCTTAATGAGCAGTTCTTC; CDR3: CASSLMGGALNEQFF; J: TRBJ2-1; V: TRBV11-2; size: .; D: .
DNA: TGCAGTGCTAGAAGGACCGCTGGGGCTAACTATGGCTACACCTTC; CDR3: CSARRTAGANYGYTF; J: TRBJ1-2; V: TRBV20-1; size: .; D: .
DNA: TGTGCCTGGAACAGGGGAATTTACGAGCAGTACTTC; CDR3: CAWNRGIYEQYF; J: TRBJ2-7; V: TRBV30; size: .; D: TRBD1
DNA: TGTGCCAGCAGCCGTAGCGCCAGCACAGATACGCAGTATTTT; CDR3: CASSRSASTDTQYF; J: TRBJ2-3; V: TRBV14; size: few; D: .
DNA: TGTGCCAGCAGTTTAGCCCGGGGACAGAGGAACACTGAAGCTTTCTTT; CDR3: CASSLARGQRNTEAFF; J: TRBJ1-1; V: TRBV27; size: .; D: TRBD1
DNA: TGCGCCAGCAGCCGTAGACGCGGCTACACCTTC; CDR3: CASSRRRGYTF; J: TRBJ1-2; V: TRBV4-1; size: many; D: .
DNA: TGCGCCAGTGAGCGGGAGGGCACAGATACGCAGTATTTT; CDR3: CASEREGTDTQYF; J: TRBJ2-3; V: TRBV5-1; size: .; D: TRBD2
DNA: TGTGCCAGCAGCTTAGAAGGTCAGGCTGAAGCTTTCTTT; CDR3: CASSLEGQAEAFF; J: TRBJ1-1; V: TRBV11-2; size: few; D: .
DNA: TGTGCCAGCAGTCCCGGGACAGGACCCTACAATGAGCAGTTCTTC; CDR3: CASSPGTGPYNEQFF; J: TRBJ2-1; V: TRBV6-1; size: many; D: TRBD1
DNA: TGTGCCAGCAGAAAGGGGCGGGAGCTGAACATTCAGTACTTC; CDR3: CASRKGRELNIQYF; J: TRBJ2-4; V: TRBV12-3/TRBV12-4; size: .; D: TRBD2
DNA: TGTGCCAGCAGCTTAATGGGTCAGCCCCAGCATTTT; CDR3: CASSLMGQPQHF; J: TRBJ1-5; V: TRBV7-2; size: few; D: .
DNA: TGTGCCAGCAGCTTAGATCTTGGGGGACTACCCCTCCACTTT; CDR3: CASSLDLGGLPLHF; J: TRBJ1-6; V: TRBV11-2; size: .; D: .
DNA: TGTGCCAGCAGCCAAGATAGACGGACAGAGGGTGGCTATGGCTACACCTTC; CDR3: CASSQDRRTEGGYGYTF; J: TRBJ1-2; V: TRBV4-2; size: few; D: .
DNA: TGTGCCAGCAGCTTGGGGATAGCGGACCACACAGATACGCAGTATTTT; CDR3: CASSLGIADHTDTQYF; J: TRBJ2-3; V: TRBV5-5; size: many; D: .
DNA: TGTGCCAGCTCACCGATAAGCGGTAGAGCGTCCTACGAGCAGTACTTC; CDR3: CASSPISGRASYEQYF; J: TRBJ2-7; V: TRBV18; size: .; D: .